The clone carrying this T cell receptor beta chain was counted a single time. This entry belongs to a study of blood T cell repertoires in COVID-19. Study-wide context: The origin of the acute and convalescent COVID-19 samples was the United States, Italy and Spain. The cDNA or gDNA used as material had been derived from T cells, B-cell-depleted T cells, or PBMCs.

Original methodology: Reference gene primers were amplified, and this amplification served to estimate nucleated cell counts. Using immunoSEQ multiplex PCR, the repertoire was profiled, and TCRdb retains in-frame clones only, with some absent. V and J calls and clone size are those listed in that table; D and trimming were worked out from the DNA. In the table there are 110,000 or so clones, 88% of which are singletons. Material for sequencing was peripheral blood. This TCR was recovered from a human donor in a cohort sampled during active COVID-19.

The DNA of the CDR3 is TGTGCCAGCGCTCAGGATAGGAATAATGAAAAACTGTTTTTT. It encodes CASAQDRNNEKLFF. V gene TRBV6-5 combines with J gene TRBJ1-4, with D hard to call. The CDR3 extends over 14 amino acids. Trimming left V 8 bases short and J 4 bases short, with 14 bases between. Germline loops: CDR1 MNHEY, CDR2 SVGAGI.